This T cell receptor (beta chain) is from a study of blood T cell repertoires in COVID-19. Across the study: The United States, Italy and Spain supplied acute and convalescent COVID-19 samples. The cDNA or gDNA used as material had been derived from T cells, B-cell-depleted T cells, or PBMCs.

In the authors' methods: For nucleated cells, counts were estimated from reference gene primer amplification. Generated by immunoSEQ multiplex PCR, the TCRdb table keeps only in-frame clones and is missing some. The V and J calls and clone size were taken over from that table, and D and trimming were inferred from the DNA. Altogether around 82,000 clones are present, 75% to 95% being singletons, with the ten largest covering less than 9%. V was cut by 0 bases and J by 0 bases, with 9 bases left in between. CDR3 length equals 16 residues. The V gene's germline CDR1 is LGHNA and CDR2 YSLEER. The receptor comes from a human donor in a cohort sampled during active COVID-19. The sequencing input was peripheral blood. This chain joins TRBV4-3 and TRBJ2-4; weak D call: TRBD2 (6 bases). CDR3 region: CASSQDPGGAKNIQYF. The CDR3, as DNA: TGCGCCAGCAGCCAAGATCCCGGGGGAGCCAAAAACATTCAGTACTTC.